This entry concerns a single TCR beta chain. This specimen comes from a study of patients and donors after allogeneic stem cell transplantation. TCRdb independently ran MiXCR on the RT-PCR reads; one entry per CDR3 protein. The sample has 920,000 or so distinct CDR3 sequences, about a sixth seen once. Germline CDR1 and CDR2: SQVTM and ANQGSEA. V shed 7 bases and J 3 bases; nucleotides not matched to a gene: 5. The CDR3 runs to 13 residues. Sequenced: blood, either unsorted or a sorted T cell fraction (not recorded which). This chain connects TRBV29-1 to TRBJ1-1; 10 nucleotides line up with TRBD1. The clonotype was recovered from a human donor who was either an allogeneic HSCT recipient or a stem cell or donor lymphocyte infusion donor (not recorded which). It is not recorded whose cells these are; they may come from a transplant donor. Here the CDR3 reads CSARGTGDTEAFF. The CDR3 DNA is TGCAGCGCAAGGGGGACAGGGGACACTGAAGCTTTCTTT.